This T cell receptor (beta chain) was recorded in a study of CD8+ T cells in alopecia areata. Study-wide context: It was roughly 6-11-week-old female C3H/HeJ mice that received skin from roughly 6-13-month-old C3H/HeJ graft donors with spontaneous alopecia. Study-level points and caveats: Sequence data from scalp samples additionally include resident alphabeta T cells of normal skin. Clonality was higher in lesional than normal scalp, especially in alopecia totalis/universalis. Sharing of TCRs across patients appeared less clear than in mice, possibly for HLA-related reasons.

There are 16 residues in the CDR3. Trimming removed 5 bases from V and 7 bases from J; junction bases left unmatched: 6. Germline assignment: CDR1 NSQYPW and CDR2 LRSPGD (reference sequence). Reverse transcribed after extraction, RNA yielded cDNA as the sequencing template. Clones were read by immunoSEQ multiplex PCR, and TCRdb kept only the in-frame ones, dropping some. The repertoire consists of about 270,000 clones, none detected only once. Cells pooled from cutaneous lymph nodes were sorted on CD4, CD8alpha, NKG2D, NKG2ACE and other markers. This clone appeared a few times. Its antigen is as yet unknown. Gene names and germline refer to mouse. The read is 3 residues too short to cover the CDR3 end, so that end is filled in from the germline J gene.

The receptor was isolated from a C3H/HeJ mouse with alopecia areata. The strain is characterized by the MHC haplotype H2-k. Sequenced input: CD4+ T cells sorted from a lymph node. This chain connects TRBV1 to TRBJ1-6; 12 bases are shared with TRBD1. TRBJ1-6 is an open reading frame whose function is uncertain. The sequenced part of the CDR3 DNA is TGCACCTGCAGTCTCCGGGACAGGGGGCAGAATTCGCCC. It translates to CTCSLRDRGQNSP. The full CDR3 reads CTCSLRDRGQNSPLYF.